Here is one TCR beta chain with its context. The data were obtained in a study of T cells after yellow fever vaccination. TCRdb used MiXCR to reprocess the 5' RACE reads, holding one entry per CDR3 protein. The sample has 230,000 or so distinct CDR3 sequences; approximately 6.8% are singletons. In germline, CDR1 is SGHAT, CDR2 FQNNGV. There are 12 residues in the CDR3. Trimming left V 5 bases short and J 10 bases short, with 11 bases between. The genes are TRBV11-2 and TRBJ2-2; the D is unclear. This clonotype was obtained from a man under 40 who received the YFV17D yellow fever vaccine. The sequencing here drew on CD4+ T cells sorted from PBMCs, taken on the day of the yellow fever booster vaccination. The CDR3 coding sequence is TGTGCCAGCAGCCACGCGCAAGAGGAGCTGTTTTTT. It codes for CASSHAQEELFF.